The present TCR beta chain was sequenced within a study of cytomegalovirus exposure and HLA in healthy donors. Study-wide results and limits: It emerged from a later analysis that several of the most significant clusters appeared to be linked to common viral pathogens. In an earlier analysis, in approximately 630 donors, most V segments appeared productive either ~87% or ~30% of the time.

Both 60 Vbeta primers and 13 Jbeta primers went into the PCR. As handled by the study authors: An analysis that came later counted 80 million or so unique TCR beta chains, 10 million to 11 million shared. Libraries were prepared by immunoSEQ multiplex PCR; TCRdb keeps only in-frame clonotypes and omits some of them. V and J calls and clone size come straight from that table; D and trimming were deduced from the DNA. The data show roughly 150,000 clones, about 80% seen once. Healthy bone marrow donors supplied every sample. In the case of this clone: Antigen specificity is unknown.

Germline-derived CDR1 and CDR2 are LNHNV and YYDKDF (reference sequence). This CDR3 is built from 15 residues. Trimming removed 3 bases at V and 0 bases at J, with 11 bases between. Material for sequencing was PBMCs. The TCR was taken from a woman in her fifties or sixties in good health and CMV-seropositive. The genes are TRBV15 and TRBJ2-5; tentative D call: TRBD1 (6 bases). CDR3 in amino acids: CATSSGYRDQETQYF. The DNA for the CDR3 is TGTGCCACCAGCAGCGGTTACAGGGACCAAGAGACCCAGTACTTC.